The entry that follows covers one T cell receptor beta chain sequence. The source of the sample is a study of blood T cell repertoires in COVID-19. Background on the study: Samples taken during acute and convalescent COVID-19 were collected in the United States, Italy and Spain. From T cells, B-cell-depleted T cells, or PBMCs came the material, which was cDNA or gDNA.

Per the study methods: Amplifying reference gene primers gave estimates of nucleated cell counts. Generated by immunoSEQ multiplex PCR, the TCRdb table keeps only in-frame clones and is missing some. The DNA was the basis for D and trimming; V, J and clone size are from that table. The sample holds about 77,000 clones, roughly nine tenths seen once. CDR1 is KGHSH, CDR2 LQKENI, per germline. With 3 bases removed from V and 0 bases from J, the gap between germline ends came to 3 bases. This CDR3 has 14 amino acids. This clonotype originated in a woman of 80 years or more with active or convalescent COVID-19. V and J are TRBV18 and TRBJ1-6; D is undetermined. Sequenced sample: peripheral blood. The CDR3 region is CASSPSSYNSPLHF. The CDR3 nucleotides read TGTGCCAGCTCACCGAGCTCCTATAATTCACCCCTCCACTTT. Full variable domain (missing parts from reference TRBV18 and TRBJ1-6): NAGVMQNPRHLVRRRGQEARLRCSPMKGHSHVYWYRQLPEEGLKFMVYLQKENIIDESGMPKERFSAEFPKEGPSILRIQQVVRGDSAAYFCASSPSSYNSPLHFGNGTRLTVT.